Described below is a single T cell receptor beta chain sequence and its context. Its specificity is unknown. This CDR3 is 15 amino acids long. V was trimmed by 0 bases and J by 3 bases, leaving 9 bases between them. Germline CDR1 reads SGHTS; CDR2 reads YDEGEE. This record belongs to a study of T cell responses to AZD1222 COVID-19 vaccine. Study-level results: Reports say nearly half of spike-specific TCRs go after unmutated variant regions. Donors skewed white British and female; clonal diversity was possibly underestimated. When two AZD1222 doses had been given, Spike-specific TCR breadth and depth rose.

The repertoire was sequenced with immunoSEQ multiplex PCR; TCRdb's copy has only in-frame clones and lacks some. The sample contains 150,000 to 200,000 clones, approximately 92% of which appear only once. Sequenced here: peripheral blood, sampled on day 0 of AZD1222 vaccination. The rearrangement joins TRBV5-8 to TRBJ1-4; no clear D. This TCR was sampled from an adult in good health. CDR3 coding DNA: TGTGCCAGCAGCTTGGAGTGGGGATCTAATGAAAAACTGTTTTTT. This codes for CASSLEWGSNEKLFF.